A single sample is the source of the 12 T cell receptor beta chains below, sequenced in a study of cytomegalovirus exposure and HLA in healthy donors. The PCR had 60 Vbeta and 13 Jbeta primers. Produced via immunoSEQ multiplex PCR; TCRdb's table is partial and in-frame only. In the table there are approximately 170,000 clones, under 80% of which are singletons. Sequenced: PBMCs. The receptors originated from a man aged 35 to 55 in good health and CMV-seronegative.

This chain joins TRBV30 and TRBJ2-1, with 9 nucleotides matching TRBD1. V was clipped by 5 bases and J by 7 bases; unmatched bases: 3. Germline values: CDR1 GTSNPN, CDR2 SVGIG (reference sequence). The CDR3 is 12 residues long. For the CDR3, the DNA is TGTGCCTGGCAGACAGGGGGGAATGAGCAGTTCTTC. Its protein is CAWQTGGNEQFF. Variable domain in full (rest from reference TRBV30 and TRBJ2-1): SQTIHQWPATLVQPVGSPLSLECTVEGTSNPNLYWYRQAAGRGLQLLFYSVGIGQISSEVPQNLSASRPQDRQFILSSKKLLLSDSGFYLCAWQTGGNEQFFGPGTRLTVL.

V gene TRBV2 combines with J gene TRBJ2-2, with 9 positions matching TRBD1. The CDR3 spans 17 residues. Germline V gives CDR1 SNHLY, CDR2 FYNNEI. With V trimmed by 7 bases and J by 1 base, 10 bases remained unmatched. For the CDR3, the DNA is TGTGCCAGCAAACGCCCCGGACAGGGGCGGAACACCGGGGAGCTGTTTTTT. This translates into CASKRPGQGRNTGELFF. The complete variable domain, with remaining parts taken from reference TRBV2 and TRBJ2-2, reads EPEVTQTPSHQVTQMGQEVILRCVPISNHLYFYWYRQILGQKVEFLVSFYNNEISEKSEIFDDQFSVERPDGSNFTLKIRSTKLEDSAMYFCASKRPGQGRNTGELFFGEGSRLTVL.

The chain combines TRBV7-9 with TRBJ2-3, with D maybe TRBD2 (5 bases). V lost 5 bases, J lost 1 base, and 16 bases lay in between. Germline-derived CDR1 and CDR2 are SEHNR and FQNEAQ (reference sequence). The CDR3 covers 16 residues. The CDR3: CASSRLDYARTDTQYF. The CDR3 DNA reads TGTGCCAGCAGCCGACTCGACTACGCACGCACAGATACGCAGTATTTT.

The CDR3 coding sequence is TGTGCCAGCAGCCCCCTGGAGACCCAGTACTTC. Translating it yields CASSPLETQYF. The chain employs TRBV2 and TRBJ2-5, with D hard to call. CDR3 length equals 11 residues. Germline lookup yields CDR1 SNHLY and CDR2 FYNNEI. Trimming cost V 6 bases and J 5 bases, with 7 bases left between them.

The rearrangement uses TRBV6-1 and TRBJ2-3, with 7 positions matching TRBD2. The J segment lost 0 bases and the V segment lost 1 base, leaving 7 bases of the junction unmatched. Germline loops: CDR1 MNHNS, CDR2 SASEGT. This CDR3 has 17 amino acids. The CDR3 protein is CASSEGASGPSTDTQYF. The CDR3 nucleotides are TGTGCCAGCAGTGAAGGGGCTAGCGGACCTAGCACAGATACGCAGTATTTT.

The CDR3 nucleotides are TGTGCCTGGAGCCTGGACGGGATCAATCAGCCCCAGCATTTT. Translating gives CAWSLDGINQPQHF. The genes are TRBV30 and TRBJ1-5; D remains ambiguous. CDR3 length: 14 residues. Trimming pared 3 bases from V and 3 bases from J, leaving 12 bases between. Germline CDR1 is GTSNPN and CDR2 is SVGIG (reference sequence).

This clone was seen a handful of times. This chain connects TRBV5-1 to TRBJ2-7, with TRBD1 identical over 7 bases. The CDR3 covers 15 residues. CDR1 is SGHRS and CDR2 is YFSETQ in the germline V gene. Unmatched junction bases numbered 6, after V lost 0 bases and J lost 3 bases. The CDR3 DNA reads as TGCGCCAGCAGCTTGGCCGGGACAGCCGTCTACGAGCAGTACTTC. Residues: CASSLAGTAVYEQYF.

This clone was seen a handful of times. The rearrangement links TRBV6-7 to TRBJ2-5; 8 nucleotides agree with TRBD2. TRBV6-7 belongs to the ORF category, with a function that is uncertain. V lost 2 bases to trimming and J lost 4 bases; unmatched junction nucleotides: 0. The CDR3 covers 13 residues. The CDR3 sequence: CASSYLAGETQYF. The CDR3, as DNA: TGTGCCAGCAGTTACCTAGCGGGAGAGACCCAGTACTTC.

The chain couples TRBV27 to TRBJ1-6, with TRBD1 matching 8 bases. CDR1 MNHEY and CDR2 SMNVEV come from the germline V gene (reference sequence). V trimming: 2 bases; J trimming: 7 bases; junction bases outside the gene matches: 7. The CDR3 consists of 16 residues. CDR3 coding DNA: TGTGCCAGCAGTTTAAGATCAGGGGGCGACAATTCACCCCTCCACTTT. Protein: CASSLRSGGDNSPLHF.

This clone was counted between two and nine times. V usage is TRBV5-1 and J usage is TRBJ2-7; weak D call: TRBD1 (6 bases). This CDR3 is 14 amino acids long. V was trimmed by 4 bases and J by 5 bases, leaving 16 bases between them. The germline V gene has CDR1 SGHRS and CDR2 YFSETQ. The CDR3 nucleotides read TGCGCCAGCAGCGGAACAGGGTCGAGGGACGAGCAGTACTTC. It codes for CASSGTGSRDEQYF.

The V and J genes are TRBV7-9 and TRBJ2-2, with TRBD1 identical over 9 bases. Germline V CDR1 and CDR2: SEHNR, FQNEAQ (reference sequence). The CDR3 contains 17 residues. J gave up 6 bases and V 6 bases, and 14 bases lay outside the gene matches. The CDR3: CASRPNWDREFPGELFF. DNA of the CDR3: TGTGCCAGCAGACCAAACTGGGACAGGGAGTTCCCCGGGGAGCTGTTTTTT.

This chain uses TRBV18 with TRBJ2-7; possible D gene TRBD2, 5 bases. The CDR3 is 13 residues long. Trimming took 3 bases from V and 7 from J, leaving 13 bases between them. Germline loops: CDR1 KGHSH, CDR2 LQKENI. CDR3 sequence: CASSPHVGDEQYF. The DNA for the CDR3 is TGTGCCAGCTCACCCCACGTCGGGGATGAGCAGTACTTC.